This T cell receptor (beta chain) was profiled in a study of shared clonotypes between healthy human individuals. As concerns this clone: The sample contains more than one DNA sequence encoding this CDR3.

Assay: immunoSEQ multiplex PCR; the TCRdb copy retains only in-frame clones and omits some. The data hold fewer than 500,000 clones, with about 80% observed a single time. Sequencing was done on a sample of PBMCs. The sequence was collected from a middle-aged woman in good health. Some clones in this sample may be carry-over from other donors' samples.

CDR3 sequence reads: CASSSLGQGRTEAFF. The CDR3 DNA reads TGTGCCAGCAGTTCCCTCGGACAGGGGCGGACTGAAGCTTTCTTT. The chain links TRBV28 to TRBJ1-1; 9 nucleotides align to TRBD1. The CDR3 has 15 amino acids. Germline V gene data show CDR1 as MDHEN and CDR2 as SYDVKM. The J segment lost 5 bases and the V segment lost 4 bases, leaving 8 bases of the junction unmatched.